This is a list of T cell receptor beta chains from one sample in a study of graft-versus-host responses after intestinal transplantation. Profiled with immunoSEQ multiplex PCR; TCRdb holds only in-frame clones, not every one. The sample has about 63,000 clones; roughly 89% are singletons. Sequencing was performed on ileum tissue, taken less than 400 days after transplant. These TCRs come from a human patient who received an intestinal transplant, so some T cells may come from the graft donor. The CDR3 runs from the conserved cysteine through the conserved F or W. The D gene is left open where the match is weak. A clone size is listed for some rows: how often the clone was seen (once, few, many), or a class if it is expanded.

size	length	V	J	D	DNA	CDR3
few	14	TRBV2	TRBJ1-4	TRBD1	TGTGCCAGCAGGCACAGGGGCACGGATGAAAAACTGTTTTTT	CASRHRGTDEKLFF
-	15	TRBV7-9	TRBJ2-1	-	TGTGCCAGCAGCTTAGCGGGGACTTCCTACAATGAGCAGTTCTTC	CASSLAGTSYNEQFF
-	15	TRBV6-1	TRBJ2-6	-	TGTGCCAGCAGTGAACACGGGTCTGGGGCCAACGTCCTGACTTTC	CASSEHGSGANVLTF
-	14	TRBV14	TRBJ2-1	-	TGTGCCAGCAGGGGGCAGGGGCGATACAATGAGCAGTTCTTC	CASRGQGRYNEQFF
-	15	TRBV13	TRBJ1-2	-	TGTGCCAGCAGCTTATCCCGGATCCTTTCCTATGGCTACACCTTC	CASSLSRILSYGYTF
-	16	TRBV5-6	TRBJ1-4	-	TGTGCCAGCAGCTTTTACGACAGCCGGCCTAATGAAAAACTGTTTTTT	CASSFYDSRPNEKLFF
few	14	TRBV12-5	TRBJ2-7	TRBD1	TGTGCTAGTGGTTCCTGGACAGGGGGCTACGAGCAGTACTTC	CASGSWTGGYEQYF
-	15	TRBV28	TRBJ2-7	TRBD2	TGTGCCAGCAGAACTACTAGCGGGAATTGGTACGAGCAGTACTTC	CASRTTSGNWYEQYF
once	16	TRBV18	TRBJ1-5	-	TGTGCCAGCTCACCGGTTCCAGGTATGAGCAATCAGCCCCAGCATTTT	CASSPVPGMSNQPQHF
-	14	TRBV29-1	TRBJ2-3	-	TGCAGCGTTGTTAAGGGACTCCGCACAGATACGCAGTATTTT	CSVVKGLRTDTQYF
once	14	TRBV5-1	TRBJ2-7	-	TGCGCCAGCAGCCTCGGAGGCGGGGCTGTCGAGCAGTACTTC	CASSLGGGAVEQYF
once	17	TRBV5-1	TRBJ1-2	TRBD1	TGCGCCAGCAGCTTAGCGACAGGGGCGCCCTCCCCCTATGGCTACACCTTC	CASSLATGAPSPYGYTF
once	18	TRBV5-1	TRBJ2-7	TRBD2	TGCGCCAGCAGCCCGGATAGGGGTAGCGGGCGTAGCTCCTACGAGCAGTACTTC	CASSPDRGSGRSSYEQYF
-	14	TRBV5-1	TRBJ2-1	TRBD2	TGCGCCAGCAGCCCGGGGACTAGCAACAATGAGCAGTTCTTC	CASSPGTSNNEQFF
-	18	TRBV7-2	TRBJ2-1	-	TGTGCCAGCAGCCAAGCTTCCCCAGCCCGCGGGCACCACAATGAGCAGTTCTTC	CASSQASPARGHHNEQFF
-	16	TRBV4-2	TRBJ2-2	-	TGTGCCAGCAGCCAAGAGCCTGGAACAAACACCGGGGAGCTGTTTTTT	CASSQEPGTNTGELFF
-	17	TRBV4-1	TRBJ2-3	TRBD2	TGCGCCAGCAGCCAATACCCAGCGGGAGTTGAGGCAGATACGCAGTATTTT	CASSQYPAGVEADTQYF
few	15	TRBV5-5	TRBJ2-3	-	TGTGCCAGCAGCTTGGGGGGCCCGGGGACAGATACGCAGTATTTT	CASSLGGPGTDTQYF
once	15	TRBV5-6	TRBJ2-3	TRBD1	TGTGCCAGCGACAGACAGGGCCGGAGCACAGATACGCAGTATTTT	CASDRQGRSTDTQYF
-	16	TRBV13	TRBJ1-5	-	TGTGCCAGCAGCGTACGCGGGACCGGGGATTTCGAGCCCCAGCATTTT	CASSVRGTGDFEPQHF
-	17	TRBV4-1	TRBJ2-4	TRBD2	TGCGCCAGCAGCCAATATCTCGCGGTCCTGGGAGGGAACATTCAGTACTTC	CASSQYLAVLGGNIQYF
-	17	TRBV4-1	TRBJ2-7	-	TGCGCCAGCAGCACATCTTTCACTCGGTTCGACTCCTACGAGCAGTACTTC	CASSTSFTRFDSYEQYF
-	16	TRBV28	TRBJ1-2	TRBD1	TGTGCCAGCAGTTTCGGGACAGGGAATTTAGGGTATGGCTACACCTTC	CASSFGTGNLGYGYTF
-	14	TRBV7-8	TRBJ2-4	-	TGTGCCAGCAGCGACTATCGGGCCAAAAACATTCAGTACTTC	CASSDYRAKNIQYF
-	17	TRBV4-1	TRBJ1-5	-	TGCGCCAGCAGCCGCGGGACATTGAGCGGGAGCAATCAGCCCCAGCATTTT	CASSRGTLSGSNQPQHF
-	19	TRBV9	TRBJ1-2	TRBD1	TGTGCCAGCAGCGCCCTAAGGGGGGACAGGGAACCAACTAACTATGGCTACACCTTC	CASSALRGDREPTNYGYTF
-	15	TRBV13	TRBJ2-5	TRBD1	TGTGCCAGCAGTACCGCGGACAGGGGGGAAGAGACCCAGTACTTC	CASSTADRGEETQYF
-	15	TRBV4-1	TRBJ2-1	-	TGCGCCAGCAGCCCCCGGACAGACTCCTACAATGAGCAGTTCTTC	CASSPRTDSYNEQFF
-	19	TRBV5-1	TRBJ2-3	TRBD1	TGCGCCAGCAGCTTGGAACCGGTGTCGTGGACAGGAACCACAGATACGCAGTATTTT	CASSLEPVSWTGTTDTQYF